A single sample is the source of the 12 T cell receptor beta chains below, sequenced in a study of Ad26.COV2.S vaccination and SARS-CoV-2 variants. This sample's treatment: some 20 received Ad26.COV2.S at low or high dose, single or two shots; about five received placebo; per-sample allocation not given. It was on day 63 after the first vaccine or placebo injection that samples were taken. Profiled with immunoSEQ multiplex PCR; TCRdb holds only in-frame clones, not every one. The sample yields around 320,000 clones, 70% to 90% seen once. This sample comprised peripheral blood, obtained in a trial of Ad26.COV2.S vaccine versus placebo. The receptors come from a person aged 18 to 59 who received the Ad26.COV2.S COVID-19 vaccine or a placebo.

The chain employs TRBV7-8 and TRBJ1-1; D is uncertain. V lost 1 base to trimming and J lost 8 bases, with 11 bases between them. The CDR3 contains 13 residues. Germline CDR1 and CDR2: SGHVS and FQNEAQ. In DNA form, the CDR3 reads TGTGCCAGCAGCTTAGTTATGGGCGCGGAAGCTTTCTTT. It translates to CASSLVMGAEAFF.

The V call is TRBV12-3 or TRBV12-4, the J call TRBJ2-3; maybe TRBD1 (7 bases). With 6 bases removed from V and 8 bases from J, the gap between germline ends came to 12 bases. This CDR3 comprises 12 residues. The CDR3 here is CASSGQGGTQYF. CDR3 DNA sequence: TGTGCCAGCAGCGGGCAGGGGGGTACGCAGTATTTT.

In its sample, this clone was seen once. V usage is TRBV3-1 (or the pseudogene TRBV3-2) and J usage is TRBJ2-5, with D tentatively TRBD2 (7 bases). Germline CDR1 LGHDT, CDR2 YNNKEL (reference sequence). This CDR3 comprises 17 residues. V lost 0 bases, J lost 6 bases, and 20 bases lay in between. The CDR3 nucleotides are TGTGCCAGCAGCCAAGATCGTTGGGGAGGGGGTAGAAAGACCCAGTACTTC. It yields the protein CASSQDRWGGGRKTQYF.

The chain joins TRBV7-9 to TRBJ1-5; perhaps TRBD1 as D (5 bases). CDR1 and CDR2 (germline): SEHNR, FQNEAQ (reference sequence). CDR3 length: 14 residues. V was clipped by 6 bases and J by 3 bases, with 12 bases between them. CDR3 DNA: TGTGCCAGCAGGCTCCCGGGACCCAATCAGCCCCAGCATTTT. Its protein product is CASRLPGPNQPQHF.

The chain recombines TRBV19 with TRBJ1-6; D remains ambiguous. The CDR3 is 13 amino acids. Germline assignment: CDR1 LNHDA and CDR2 SQIVND (reference sequence). Trimming took off 1 base at V and 8 bases at J, with 6 bases between the two ends. Written as DNA, the CDR3 is TGTGCCAGTAGTATAGGGGTCGATTCACCCCTCCACTTT. Its translation: CASSIGVDSPLHF.

This chain links TRBV19 with TRBJ2-1; 7 bases map to TRBD1. The CDR3 is 13 residues long. Germline CDR1 is LNHDA and CDR2 is SQIVND (reference sequence). With V trimmed by 4 bases and J by 10 bases, 7 bases remained unmatched. The CDR3 is CASSTTGRGEQFF. CDR3 DNA sequence: TGTGCCAGTAGTACGACAGGGCGTGGGGAGCAGTTCTTC.

In this sample, this clone turned up a few times. The chain carries TRBV27 and TRBJ2-2; 11 bases match TRBD1. The CDR3 totals 14 residues. With 6 bases clipped from V and 5 bases from J, the junction kept 2 bases outside the gene matches. Germline CDR1 MNHEY, CDR2 SMNVEV (reference sequence). The chain's CDR3 is CASSRDRGTGELFF. In nucleotides, the CDR3 is TGTGCCAGCAGCCGGGACAGGGGGACCGGGGAGCTGTTTTTT.

V gene TRBV15 combines with J gene TRBJ2-5, with 9 nucleotides matching TRBD1. CDR1 is LNHNV, CDR2 YYDKDF, per germline (reference sequence). The V and J ends lost 4 bases and 5 bases, in that order; junction bases with no gene match: 8. The CDR3 length is 15 residues. CDR3 sequence: CATSTPGQGRETQYF. The CDR3 DNA sequence: TGTGCCACCAGCACACCGGGACAGGGACGGGAGACCCAGTACTTC.

This chain uses TRBV6-5 with TRBJ2-3; D not resolved. Germline-derived CDR1 and CDR2 are MNHEY and SVGAGI. The CDR3 has 13 residues. The V end was cut by 8 bases, the J end by 1 base, with 10 bases between. CDR3 region: CASHAPRTDTQYF. CDR3 nucleotide sequence: TGTGCCAGCCACGCCCCCCGCACAGATACGCAGTATTTT.

The chain joins TRBV7-6 to TRBJ2-6; no clear D gene. Trimming removed 5 bases from V and 3 bases from J, with 5 bases in between. CDR3 length: 13 amino acids. The germline V gene encodes CDR1 SGHVS and CDR2 FNYEAQ. The CDR3 here is CASSPRGANVLTF. In DNA, the CDR3 is TGTGCCAGCAGCCCGCGTGGGGCCAACGTCCTGACTTTC.

The chain couples TRBV5-6 to TRBJ1-2; 7 nucleotides match TRBD1. Trimming at V came to 4 bases and at J to 0 bases, leaving 6 bases not matched to a gene. The CDR3 loop spans 15 amino acids. From germline, CDR1 is SGHDT and CDR2 YYEEEE. The CDR3: CASSDSGTANYGYTF. The CDR3 nucleotides are TGTGCCAGCAGCGACTCAGGGACAGCTAACTATGGCTACACCTTC.

J is TRBJ1-6 and V is TRBV4-1; a possible D gene is TRBD1 (5 bases). Trimming stripped 3 bases from V and 4 bases from J, with 10 bases between. Germline lookup yields CDR1 MGHRA and CDR2 YSYEKL. This CDR3 comprises 15 residues. The CDR3 DNA sequence: TGCGCCAGCAGCCACAGATGGGGGTATAATTCACCCCTCCACTTT. Translation gives CASSHRWGYNSPLHF.